This T cell receptor (beta chain) was retrieved from a study of blood T cells in healthy people across ages. Study-level findings and limits: Age advanced and TCR beta diversity per million T cells fell, roughly linearly.

Using a J-beta primer mix together with a sample-barcoded 5' primer, a second PCR was run for about 6 to 11 cycles. One entry per CDR3 protein results from TCRdb running MiXCR on the 5' RACE reads. This repertoire shows 540,000 or so distinct CDR3 sequences, around 24% found once; its top ten account for around 10%. The CDR3 loop spans 15 amino acids. This clonotype was picked up a small number of times. The antigen is undetermined. These sequences were also reported in another study, on T cells of mothers and their children. Turning to that study: Amplification in the second PCR used the M1S primer, which added sample barcodes and 2-4 random nucleotides.

The sample taken for sequencing was blood. The TCR originated in a boy younger than 18 in good health. This chain joins TRBV21-1 and TRBJ2-5; the D call TRBD2 from the table was never checked on the DNA. The DNA matches TRBJ2-7 better at its end, which makes the J call doubtful. TRBV21-1 is a listed pseudogene. The CDR3 region has the DNA TGTGCCAGCAGCGTCATCTTGACTAAAACCCTCGAGCAGTACTTC. Translating gives CASSVILTKTLEQYF.